The clone carrying this T cell receptor beta chain was detected many times. Its antigen is currently unknown. The CDR3 consists of 18 residues. The germline V gene encodes CDR1 SGHTA and CDR2 FQGNSA. Trimming removed 3 bases from V and 4 bases from J; junction bases left unmatched: 14. The data were obtained in a study of T-cell reconstitution after alpha-beta-depleted transplantation in children. Regarding the study as a whole: About two months after transplant, alpha-beta T cells reportedly came from several hundred expanded graft clones.

It was with unique molecular identifiers that the TCRbeta library was prepared. MiXCR, run by TCRdb on the PCR reads, gives a single entry per CDR3 protein. The repertoire holds approximately 500,000 distinct CDR3 sequences, with 10% as singletons. The chain is built from TRBV7-2 and TRBJ2-3; TRBD1 matches 9 bases. This TCR was recovered from a child under 10 years old with inherited bone marrow failure, due to receive a stem cell transplant. Sequenced here: PBMCs, sampled before TCRalphabeta/CD19-depleted stem cell transplant. The DNA for the CDR3 is TGTGCCAGCAGCTTGCGGACAGGGGTAGTCGCAATTGCAGATACGCAGTATTTT. Translating it yields CASSLRTGVVAIADTQYF.